The following is a TCR beta chain sequence with its context. The CDR3 contains 16 residues. The germline gives CDR1 MNHEY, CDR2 SMNVEV (reference sequence). The V end lost 2 bases, the J end lost 4 bases, and 16 bases lay between the germline ends. The table came from immunoSEQ multiplex PCR; TCRdb's copy has only in-frame clones and leaves some out. The profile shows nearly 95,000 clones, more than 65% of them singletons. The data were obtained in a study of blood T cell repertoires in COVID-19. Study context: PBMCs, B-cell-depleted T cells, or T cells provided the cDNA or gDNA that made up the material.

The rearrangement links TRBV27 to TRBJ2-3, with D tentatively TRBD2 (6 bases). The TCR comes from a human donor in a cohort sampled during active COVID-19. Sequenced: peripheral blood. CDR3 bases: TGTGCCAGCAGTTTAATGATGGGGGGTCGGGCAGATACGCAGTATTTT. Its translation is CASSLMMGGRADTQYF.